The rows below give T cell receptor beta chains drawn from one sample of a study of technical replicates of blood from four donors. Repertoires were generated with immunoSEQ multiplex PCR, while TCRdb's copy carries only in-frame clones and drops some. The sample records approximately 100,000 clones, under 96% being singletons. Sequencing input: T cells isolated from PBMCs. The receptors here all came from a human donor in good health. CDR3s include the opening cysteine and the closing phenylalanine or tryptophan. The order of the fields is D gene, J gene, V gene, clone size, CDR3 DNA, CDR3 protein. D genes are given only for firm matches. Some rows mark clone size as missing; the rest say once, few, many or name a class of expanded clone.

>-|TRBJ1-4|TRBV2|-
TGTGCCAGCAATTGGGAGGGGGGTGCTGCAACTAATGAAAAACTGTTTTTT
CASNWEGGAATNEKLFF
>TRBD2|TRBJ2-2|TRBV29-1|once
TGCAGCGTTGTTGTAGCGGGGGCCGGGGAGCTGTTTTTT
CSVVVAGAGELFF
>-|TRBJ1-1|TRBV7-7|once
TGTGCTAGCAGCTTATACCCTCCAGGGGTGAACACTGAAGCTTTCTTT
CASSLYPPGVNTEAFF
>TRBD1|TRBJ1-1|TRBV18|-
TGTGCCAGCTCACTAAATAGTCCAGGGGGTTACACTGAAGCTTTCTTT
CASSLNSPGGYTEAFF
>-|TRBJ1-5|TRBV7-3|-
TGTGCCAGCAGCTTAATAGGAGGGCAGCCCCAGCATTTT
CASSLIGGQPQHF
>-|TRBJ2-1|TRBV5-5|once
TGTGCCAGCAGCTTGGTTCTTTACTTAGCTAATGAGCAGTTCTTC
CASSLVLYLANEQFF
>-|TRBJ1-1|TRBV27|-
TGTGCCAGCAAACTGGAACAAAGGGACTACACTGAAGCTTTCTTT
CASKLEQRDYTEAFF
>-|TRBJ1-2|TRBV30|-
TGTGCCTGGAGAATTCGGGGGGGGTTGACGACGAACTATGGCTACACCTTC
CAWRIRGGLTTNYGYTF
>TRBD2|TRBJ2-5|TRBV7-6|-
TGTGCCAGCAGCTTAGGATCTAGCGGACAAGAGACCCAGTACTTC
CASSLGSSGQETQYF
>-|TRBJ2-2|TRBV30|-
TGTGCCTGGGGACACCTCACGGGCACCGGGGAGCTGTTTTTT
CAWGHLTGTGELFF
>TRBD2|TRBJ2-1|TRBV4-1|-
TGCGCCAGCAGCCAAGGCCGAGCGGGATCTTCTGCTGAGCAGTTCTTC
CASSQGRAGSSAEQFF
>-|TRBJ2-5|TRBV6-5|-
TGTGCCAGCAAGGACCCGGGACAAAAAAAAGAGACCCAGTACTTC
CASKDPGQKKETQYF
>-|TRBJ1-5|TRBV2|-
TGTGCCAGCAGTGATCGAGGGCCCCAGCATTTT
CASSDRGPQHF
>TRBD1|TRBJ2-1|TRBV7-9|-
TGTGCCAGCAGCTTATCCCAGGGGGATGAGCAGTTCTTC
CASSLSQGDEQFF
>TRBD1|TRBJ1-1|TRBV11-3|-
TGTGCCAGCAGAGGGACAGGGGTCCGCACTGAAGCTTTCTTT
CASRGTGVRTEAFF
>TRBD1|TRBJ2-1|TRBV6-5|-
TGTGCCAGCAGTTACAGGGACAGCACCTACAATGAGCAGTTCTTC
CASSYRDSTYNEQFF
>-|TRBJ1-1|TRBV19|-
TGTGCCACCGAGACAGGCCCTGAAGCTTTCTTT
CATETGPEAFF
>TRBD1|TRBJ1-5|TRBV7-9|-
TGTGCCAGCAGCTTAGAGGACAGGGGTCAGCCCCAGCATTTT
CASSLEDRGQPQHF
>-|TRBJ1-1|TRBV2|-
TGTGCCAGCAGTGAACGGGAGACAGCGAACACTGAAGCTTTCTTT
CASSERETANTEAFF
>TRBD2|TRBJ2-1|TRBV14|-
TGTGCCAGCAGCCGATTCGGACTAGCGGGGGGAGAGGAGCAGTTCTTC
CASSRFGLAGGEEQFF
>-|TRBJ2-7|TRBV5-6|once
TGTGCCAGCAGCTTCTACAGCTACGAGCAGTACTTC
CASSFYSYEQYF
>TRBD2|TRBJ2-4|TRBV5-4|-
TGTGCCAGCAGCCCCGGGGGGATTCAGTACTTC
CASSPGGIQYF
>TRBD2|TRBJ2-1|TRBV6-5|-
TGTGCCAGCAGTTACTCCCTCGGACTAGCGGGGAATGAGCAGTTCTTC
CASSYSLGLAGNEQFF
>TRBD1|TRBJ1-1|TRBV9|-
TGTGCCAGCAGCGACGACAGGGTTAGCACTGAAGCTTTCTTT
CASSDDRVSTEAFF
>-|TRBJ2-7|TRBV28|-
TGTGCCAGCAGTCCAGCCCGATTCCTGTCAGGAACAAAGTACTTC
CASSPARFLSGTKYF
>-|TRBJ2-1|TRBV19|-
TGTGCCAGTAGTATTCAGGGTAACTCCTACAATGAGCAGTTCTTC
CASSIQGNSYNEQFF
>-|TRBJ1-1|TRBV19|-
TGTGCCAGTAGTTGGAGAGGGTCCAATGAAGCTTTCTTT
CASSWRGSNEAFF
>-|TRBJ2-7|TRBV11-2|-
TGTGCCAGCAGCTTGGGCCTACAGTGGGGGGAATCCTACGAGCAGTACTTC
CASSLGLQWGESYEQYF
>TRBD2|TRBJ2-3|TRBV27|-
TGTGCCAGCAGTTCCCCAGCGGGAGCGCCGGGAGATACGCAGTATTTT
CASSSPAGAPGDTQYF
>TRBD2|TRBJ2-2|TRBV15|-
TGTGCCACCAGTTGGACTAGCACGAACACCGGGGAGCTGTTTTTT
CATSWTSTNTGELFF
>-|TRBJ1-6|TRBV5-1|-
TGCGCCAGCAGCGCAAGACAGGCGAGCTCCTATAATTCACCCCTCCACTTT
CASSARQASSYNSPLHF
>TRBD1|TRBJ1-1|TRBV10-3|-
TGTGCCATCAGGGACAGGAACTTTAACACTGAAGCTTTCTTT
CAIRDRNFNTEAFF